The 27 T cell receptor beta chains below all came from one sample that was sequenced in a study of PD-L1 blockade in urothelial cancer. As for time point: pretreatment peripheral blood. Assay: immunoSEQ multiplex PCR; the TCRdb copy retains only in-frame clones and omits some. Counted here are roughly 130,000 clones, approximately 84% occurring once; the ten biggest clones make up roughly 3.5%. The material was PBMCs, obtained around atezolizumab (anti-PD-L1) treatment. The source of these receptors is a man aged 45 to 65 with urothelial cancer.

The V call is TRBV18, the J call TRBJ2-7, with 8 bases matching TRBD2. Germline CDR1 reads KGHSH; CDR2 reads LQKENI. V shed 3 bases, J shed 4 bases, and the junction held 2 bases outside the gene matches. The CDR3 has 13 amino acids. Here the CDR3 DNA reads TGTGCCAGCTCACCCCAGCGGGAGTACGAGCAGTACTTC. This encodes CASSPQREYEQYF.

This chain joins TRBV19 and TRBJ1-2; 9 bases match TRBD1. Germline CDR1 is LNHDA and CDR2 is SQIVND (reference sequence). This CDR3 is built from 14 residues. V trimming: 10 bases; J trimming: 6 bases; junction bases outside the gene matches: 12. The CDR3 sequence: CATTGGARVDGYTF. Here the CDR3 DNA reads TGTGCCACCACAGGGGGCGCGAGAGTGGATGGCTACACCTTC.

This chain connects TRBV7-9 to TRBJ2-7, with 11 bases lining up with TRBD2. With 6 bases clipped from V and 7 bases from J, the junction kept 5 bases outside the gene matches. The CDR3 sequence is 13 residues long. Looked up from germline, CDR1 is SEHNR and CDR2 is FQNEAQ (reference sequence). The CDR3 DNA follows: TGTGCCAGCAGTATAGCGGGAGGGTGGGAGCAGTACTTC. It codes for CASSIAGGWEQYF.

The V gene is TRBV21-1, the J gene TRBJ2-5; TRBD2, the D gene given by the table, was not confirmed from the DNA. TRBV21-1 is a pseudogene segment. This CDR3 contains 15 residues. The chain's CDR3 is CASSKLSGSQETQYF. The CDR3 coding sequence is TGTGCCAGCAGCAAACTAAGCGGGAGTCAAGAGACCCAGTACTTC.

The genes are TRBV30 and TRBJ1-1; tentatively, D is TRBD1 (6 bases). Trimming removed 2 bases from V and 4 bases from J, with 17 bases in between. This CDR3 region has 15 residues. The germline V gene has CDR1 GTSNPN and CDR2 SVGIG (reference sequence). This chain's CDR3 is CAWSQIDRQGTEAFF. Written as DNA, the CDR3 is TGTGCCTGGAGTCAAATAGACAGGCAGGGCACTGAAGCTTTCTTT. The complete variable domain, with remaining parts taken from reference TRBV30 and TRBJ1-1, reads SQTIHQWPATLVQPVGSPLSLECTVEGTSNPNLYWYRQAAGRGLQLLFYSVGIGQISSEVPQNLSASRPQDRQFILSSKKLLLSDSGFYLCAWSQIDRQGTEAFFGQGTRLTVV.

The rearrangement links TRBV7-3 to TRBJ2-1; 12 nucleotides line up with TRBD2. The CDR3 has 17 amino acids. The V and J ends lost 4 bases and 5 bases, in that order; junction bases with no gene match: 9. From germline, CDR1 is SGHTA and CDR2 FQGTGA. In DNA form, the CDR3 reads TGTGCCAGCAGCTACGGTCCCCGGACTAGCGGGAACAATGAGCAGTTCTTC. This sequence encodes CASSYGPRTSGNNEQFF.

This chain connects TRBV7-9 to TRBJ2-1, with 10 nucleotides matching TRBD2. The V segment lost 3 bases and the J segment 7 bases; nucleotides outside the gene matches: 6. Germline CDR1 SEHNR, CDR2 FQNEAQ (reference sequence). The length of the CDR3 is 15 residues. CDR3 loop: CASSFLAGATNEQFF. In nucleotides, the CDR3 is TGTGCCAGCAGCTTCCTAGCGGGAGCGACGAATGAGCAGTTCTTC.

Notes on this clone: This sample includes further DNA sequences coding for the same CDR3. The rearrangement uses TRBV5-1 and TRBJ2-1; 12 bases line up with TRBD2. The V gene end was trimmed by 4 bases and the J gene end by 5 bases; junction bases not matched to a gene: 4. The germline CDR1 and CDR2 sequences are SGHRS and YFSETQ. The CDR3 spans 15 residues. The CDR3 bases are TGCGCCAGCAGCCCTAGACTAGCGGGGGACAATGAGCAGTTCTTC. Translating gives CASSPRLAGDNEQFF.

The rearrangement uses TRBV30 and TRBJ2-2; 9 bases agree with TRBD2. CDR1 is GTSNPN and CDR2 is SVGIG in the germline V gene (reference sequence). J gave up 6 bases and V 3 bases, and 2 bases lay outside the gene matches. The CDR3 length is 13 residues. CDR3 sequence reads: CAWRRGGPGELFF. The CDR3 bases are TGTGCCTGGAGGCGGGGGGGCCCCGGGGAGCTGTTTTTT.

This rearrangement joins TRBV5-6 to TRBJ1-2; a weak D match, TRBD1 (5 bases). Germline loops: CDR1 SGHDT, CDR2 YYEEEE. The length of the CDR3 is 15 residues. Trimming removed 3 bases from V and 2 bases from J, with 14 bases in between. CDR3 sequence reads: CASSSYGGVNYGYTF. DNA for the CDR3: TGTGCCAGCAGCTCCTACGGGGGGGTAAACTATGGCTACACCTTC.

The J gene is TRBJ1-6, the V gene TRBV12-5, with a possible D match to TRBD1 (6 bases). V dropped 8 bases and J dropped 7 bases, with 12 bases sitting between them. CDR1 LGHNT and CDR2 FRNRAP come from the germline V gene. The CDR3 sequence is 13 residues long. The CDR3 spells CASSRTENSPLHF. CDR3 DNA: TGTGCTAGTTCCCGGACAGAAAATTCACCCCTCCACTTT.

The genes are TRBV7-9 and TRBJ2-3; tentative D call: TRBD1 (6 bases). CDR1 SEHNR and CDR2 FQNEAQ come from the germline V gene (reference sequence). The CDR3 has 17 residues. V lost 5 bases and J lost 8, with 26 bases in between. CDR3 nucleotide sequence: TGTGCCAGCAGCCTCCTAGACCAGGGGATATCGAGCCGTACGCAGTATTTT. It encodes CASSLLDQGISSRTQYF.

The rearrangement links TRBV4-1 to TRBJ2-3; 7 bases line up with TRBD2. The CDR3 is made up of 15 amino acids. Germline CDR1 MGHRA, CDR2 YSYEKL. J was trimmed by 4 bases and V by 1 base; bases with no gene match: 5. CDR3 in amino acids: CASSQAGGRADTQYF. DNA for the CDR3: TGCGCCAGCAGCCAAGCGGGCGGGAGAGCAGATACGCAGTATTTT.

The genes are TRBV9 and TRBJ1-4, with TRBD1 matching over 7 bases. J was trimmed by 7 bases and V by 2 bases; bases with no gene match: 5. Germline V gives CDR1 SGDLS, CDR2 YYNGEE. This CDR3 contains 14 residues. CDR3: CASSVGDRVEKLFF. CDR3 bases: TGTGCCAGCAGCGTGGGGGACAGAGTTGAAAAACTGTTTTTT.

The gene calls are TRBV6-1 and TRBJ1-1; 8 bases are a match to TRBD1. This CDR3 is 13 amino acids long. V shed 3 bases and J 3 bases; nucleotides not matched to a gene: 0. Germline V gene data show CDR1 as MNHNS and CDR2 as SASEGT. CDR3 in amino acids: CASSDRGHTEAFF. Here the CDR3 DNA reads TGTGCCAGCAGTGACAGGGGGCACACTGAAGCTTTCTTT.

The chain combines TRBV2 with TRBJ2-3; D uncertain. The length of the CDR3 is 15 residues. The V gene lost 6 bases and the J gene lost 2 bases, with 15 bases spanning the gap. Germline CDR1 and CDR2: SNHLY and FYNNEI. CDR3 sequence reads: CASSALAKVTDTQYF. DNA of the CDR3: TGTGCCAGCAGCGCACTTGCTAAAGTCACAGATACGCAGTATTTT.

The chain has TRBV30 and TRBJ2-7; TRBD2 matches 8 bases. V lost 7 bases, J lost 6 bases, and 11 bases stayed unmatched. This CDR3 is 13 amino acids long. Germline V gene lookup returns CDR1 GTSNPN and CDR2 SVGIG (reference sequence). The CDR3, as DNA: TGTGCCTCCCTCCTCGGGGGGGGTCGCGAGCAGTACTTC. It codes for CASLLGGGREQYF.

The CDR3 sequence is CASSVESPSGNTIYF. As DNA, the CDR3 is TGCGCCAGCAGCGTCGAAAGCCCCTCTGGAAACACCATATATTTT. The chain recombines TRBV5-1 with TRBJ1-3; no definite D call. The V end lost 4 bases, the J end lost 0 bases, and 11 bases lay between the germline ends. Germline CDR1 reads SGHRS; CDR2 reads YFSETQ. This CDR3 has 15 amino acids.

The chain has TRBV10-2 and TRBJ2-7; D perhaps matches TRBD1 (7 bases). V was pared by 8 bases and J by 2 bases, with 19 bases between. The CDR3 has 15 residues. The germline CDR1 and CDR2 sequences are WSHSY and SAAADI. The CDR3 is CASYRGTAPTYEQYF. The CDR3 coding sequence is TGCGCCAGCTATCGGGGGACAGCGCCAACCTACGAGCAGTACTTC.

This sequence joins TRBV6-6 and TRBJ1-2; 7 nucleotides match TRBD1. CDR1 is MNHNY and CDR2 is SVGAGI in the germline V gene (reference sequence). V lost 6 bases to trimming and J lost 4 bases; unmatched junction nucleotides: 8. The CDR3 is made up of 14 amino acids. The CDR3 bases are TGTGCCAGCAGAGGACAGGAAGGAGGCTATGGCTACACCTTC. Protein sequence: CASRGQEGGYGYTF.

This clone is a singleton in its sample. V usage is TRBV6-6 and J usage is TRBJ1-2; 11 bases align to TRBD1. The CDR3 is 14 amino acids. The trim removed 6 bases at V and 4 bases at J, leaving 4 bases unmatched. Per the germline V gene, CDR1 is MNHNY and CDR2 is SVGAGI (reference sequence). In DNA, the CDR3 is TGTGCCAGCAGGAGCGGGACAGGGGGCTATGGCTACACCTTC. This encodes CASRSGTGGYGYTF.

Comments on this clone: One junction end does not reproduce the germline sequence, and a read error may be involved. The chain combines TRBV5-1 with TRBJ1-2, with D possibly matching TRBD1 (5 bases). The CDR3 has 15 residues. Germline V CDR1 and CDR2: SGHRS, YFSETQ. Here the CDR3 reads CASSLALGSWGRTLF. The CDR3 DNA is TGCGCCAGCAGCTTGGCCCTCGGGAGCTGGGGCCGGACCCTCTTC.

The rearrangement uses TRBV7-9 and TRBJ2-3, with no clear D. CDR1 is SEHNR, CDR2 FQNEAQ, per germline (reference sequence). V was cut by 3 bases and J by 0 bases, with 4 bases left in between. The CDR3 is made up of 13 amino acids. The CDR3 sequence is CASSFSSTDTQYF. The DNA of the CDR3 is TGTGCCAGCAGCTTCTCTAGCACAGATACGCAGTATTTT.

This chain connects TRBV28 to TRBJ2-2; D call uncertain. This CDR3 has 12 residues. The germline V gene encodes CDR1 MDHEN and CDR2 SYDVKM. Trimming cost V 2 bases and J 9 bases, with 7 bases left between them. The chain's CDR3 is CASSLEARELFF. CDR3 nucleotide sequence: TGTGCCAGCAGTTTAGAAGCGAGGGAGCTGTTTTTT.

DNA of the CDR3: TGTGCCAGCAGGAGTAGGGGGAGCAATGAGCAGTTCTTC. Protein: CASRSRGSNEQFF. This chain connects TRBV6-5 to TRBJ2-1, with D perhaps TRBD1 (6 bases). Trimming left V 6 bases short and J 6 bases short, with 12 bases between. The CDR3 has 13 residues. The germline V gene encodes CDR1 MNHEY and CDR2 SVGAGI.

The chain combines TRBV2 with TRBJ2-3; D uncertain. The CDR3 has 14 residues. Germline V gene data show CDR1 as SNHLY and CDR2 as FYNNEI. The ends were cut back, 6 bases at V and 2 bases at J, with 12 bases in the middle. CDR3 in DNA: TGTGCCAGCAGGCTATACCGAAACACAGATACGCAGTATTTT. This gives the protein CASRLYRNTDTQYF. Together with reference TRBV2 and TRBJ2-3, the CDR3 gives the full variable domain: EPEVTQTPSHQVTQMGQEVILRCVPISNHLYFYWYRQILGQKVEFLVSFYNNEISEKSEIFDDQFSVERPDGSNFTLKIRSTKLEDSAMYFCASRLYRNTDTQYFGPGTRLTVL.

This clone has more than one count but fewer than ten. Additional DNA sequences in this sample encode the identical CDR3. The rearrangement joins TRBV19 to TRBJ1-2; D gene ambiguous. Per germline, CDR1 LNHDA and CDR2 SQIVND (reference sequence). Trimming shortened V by 4 bases and J by 8 bases, and 11 bases separated the two germline ends. This CDR3 has 12 amino acids. The CDR3 is CASSTGEYGYTF. The CDR3 region has the DNA TGTGCCAGTAGTACAGGCGAGTACGGCTACACCTTC.